A single TCR beta chain is shown here with its context. Its binding antigen is unknown. Per-base qualities were not stored, and no clone one base away is much larger. This record belongs to a study of blood T cell repertoires in COVID-19 (dated by TCRdb to the early 2020s). Describing the broader study: Collaborator samples came from the United States, Italy and Spain and covered acute and convalescent phases of COVID-19. The sample metadata nearly always contained a de-identified subject ID, COVID-19 status, age in years and sex. The material from the prospective study consisted of cDNA or gDNA derived from T cells, B-cell-depleted T cells, or PBMCs. Where available, HLA class I and class II types were obtained from metadata supplied by the sample provider rather than from assay-based typing. The samples were drawn from the first 160 participants of the ongoing ImmuneRACE study and from 950 to 1,500 subjects provided by 6 global collaborators. The repertoires were released in a freely available public database meant as a resource for research on the immune response to SARS-CoV-2. Subjects who had been exposed to COVID-19, were actively infected with it, or had recovered from it provided the deeply sampled blood TCRbeta repertoires that made up the dataset.

The paper's findings and limits, for the study overall: The amount of clinical and demographic metadata varied by source and participant and was provided uncurated.

CDR3 length: 16 amino acids, cysteine to phenylalanine. The read is trimmed to its CDR3 DNA, 48 bases read in frame from base 1. CDR1 MNHNS and CDR2 SASEGT are derived from the germline V gene. Ends trimmed: V by 3 bases, J by 3 bases; bases unmatched to a gene: 10. Collaborating institutions collected whole blood in K2EDTA tubes following their own protocols. For TCRbeta analysis, collaborators shipped samples as frozen whole blood, isolated PBMCs, or DNA extracted from either of those sample types. The immunoSEQ Assay, a bias-controlled multiplex PCR, was used to amplify TCRbeta CDR3 regions from genomic DNA. Regarding the original processing steps: The number of nucleated cells in each sample was estimated from the amplification of reference gene primers within the assay. To quantify the absolute abundance of each unique TCRbeta CDR3 rearrangement, sequence reads were collapsed and filtered. Productive Simpson clonality was computed per sample as the square root of Simpson's diversity index over productive rearrangements. Here the immuneACCESS table is served through TCRdb, limited to in-frame sequences with V and J called. Missing clones are a known gap in these copies; in checked studies unresolved V genes cover under half, and the rest lacks a known reason. Clone size and V and J calls were adopted from that table, with D and trimming inferred from the DNA. The table for this sample lists about 200,000 clones; 75% to 85% of them were counted only once. The ten largest clones capture around 13% of the sample.

The rearranged chain carries TRBV6-1 and TRBJ1-1; 7 middle bases align to TRBD1. Sequencing was done on a sample of peripheral blood. This sequence was found in a human donor in a cohort sampled during active COVID-19. At the DNA level, the sequence is TGTGCCAGCAGTGATGAGGGGGCTAGAGGGGACACTGAAGCTTTCTTT. Protein translation: CASSDEGARGDTEAFF.